This T cell receptor (beta chain) was profiled in a study of shared clonotypes between healthy human individuals. This was a deep-level run. Original analysis: Filtering differed since immunoSEQ provided only junctions, with no quality scores. Method: immunoSEQ multiplex PCR; TCRdb's copy keeps in-frame clones and lacks some. The DNA was the basis for D and trimming; V, J and clone size are from that table. Of fewer than 500,000 clones in the sample, about three quarters were seen once. CDR1 and CDR2 from the germline V gene are SGHRS and YFSETQ. V was pared by 0 bases and J by 4 bases, with 11 bases of the junction left unmatched. This CDR3 region has 18 residues.

The chain links TRBV5-1 to TRBJ2-3; the match to TRBD2 covers 10 bases. The TCR was taken from a woman between 40 and 50 years old in good health. Some clones in this sample may be carry-over from other donors' samples. Sequenced sample: PBMCs. The CDR3 DNA is TGCGCCAGCAGCTTGGCCGGAGCGGGAGGGTCGGGGTCAGATACGCAGTATTTT. It is translated as CASSLAGAGGSGSDTQYF.